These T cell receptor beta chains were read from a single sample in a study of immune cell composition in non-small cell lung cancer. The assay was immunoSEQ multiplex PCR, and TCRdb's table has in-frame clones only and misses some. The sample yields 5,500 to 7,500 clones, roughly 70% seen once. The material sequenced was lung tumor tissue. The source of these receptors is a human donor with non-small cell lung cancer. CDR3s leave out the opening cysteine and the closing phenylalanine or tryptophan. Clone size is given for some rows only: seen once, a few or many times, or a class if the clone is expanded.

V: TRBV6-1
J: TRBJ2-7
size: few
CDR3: ASSAGQGIGEQY

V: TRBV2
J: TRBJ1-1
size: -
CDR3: ASSGTGVGAF

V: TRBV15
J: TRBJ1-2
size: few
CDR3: ATSREEGDGYT

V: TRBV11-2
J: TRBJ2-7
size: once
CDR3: ASSLLMSSYEQY

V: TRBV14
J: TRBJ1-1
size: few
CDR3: ASSPYSDRSSEAF

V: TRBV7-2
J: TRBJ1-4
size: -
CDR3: ASSLRTGGDEKLF

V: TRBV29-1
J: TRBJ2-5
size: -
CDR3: SVEAMGVETQY

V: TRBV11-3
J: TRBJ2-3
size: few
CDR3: ASSLDSSTDTQY

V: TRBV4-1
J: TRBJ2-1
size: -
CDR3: ASSQATSATYNEQF

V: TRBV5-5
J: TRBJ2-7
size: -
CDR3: ASSPRRDSSYEQY

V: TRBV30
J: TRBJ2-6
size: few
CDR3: AWTVFSGANVLT

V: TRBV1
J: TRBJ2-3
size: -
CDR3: TSSHTGGTDTQY

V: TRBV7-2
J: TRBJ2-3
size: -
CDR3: ASSPYTDTQY

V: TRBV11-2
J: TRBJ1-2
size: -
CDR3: ASSASSRQGSYGYT

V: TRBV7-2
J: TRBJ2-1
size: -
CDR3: ASSSTWDTIEQF

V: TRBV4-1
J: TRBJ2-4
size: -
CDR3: ASSQGARKNIQY

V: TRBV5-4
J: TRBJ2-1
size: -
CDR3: ASSLGGSAGVYNEQF

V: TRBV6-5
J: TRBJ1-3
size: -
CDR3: ASSTPQGNTIY

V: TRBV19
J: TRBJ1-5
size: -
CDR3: ASSTVRGNQPQH

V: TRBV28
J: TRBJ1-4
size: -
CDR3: ASTASEKLF

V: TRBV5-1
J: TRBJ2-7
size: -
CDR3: ASSLTSGNEQY

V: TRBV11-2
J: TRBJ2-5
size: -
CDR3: ASSLSSGAVETQY

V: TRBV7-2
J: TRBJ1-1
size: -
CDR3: ASSLRTLNTEAF

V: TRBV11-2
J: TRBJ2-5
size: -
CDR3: ASRAYGTQRETQY

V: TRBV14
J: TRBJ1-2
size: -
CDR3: ASSHMGQGANYGYT

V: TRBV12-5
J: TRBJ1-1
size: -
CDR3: ASGFDSISEAF

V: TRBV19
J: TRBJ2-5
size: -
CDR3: ASSPAYRGRRETQY

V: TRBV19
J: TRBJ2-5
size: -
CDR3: ASSVTGAQRETQY

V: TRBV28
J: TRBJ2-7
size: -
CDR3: ASSFSRLFYEQY

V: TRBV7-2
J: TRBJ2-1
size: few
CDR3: ASSLGLAGVNEQF

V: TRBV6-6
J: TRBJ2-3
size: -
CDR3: ASSLLQGASTDTQY

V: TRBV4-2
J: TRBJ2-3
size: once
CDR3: ASSHPLRGASTDTQY

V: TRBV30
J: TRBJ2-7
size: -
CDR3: AGRGRRLAGHYEQY

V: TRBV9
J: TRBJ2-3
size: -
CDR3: ASSKTSLPSTDTQY

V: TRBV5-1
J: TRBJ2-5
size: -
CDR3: ASSRSGGGEETQY

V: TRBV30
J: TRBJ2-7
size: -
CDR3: ALETSGVLGEEQY

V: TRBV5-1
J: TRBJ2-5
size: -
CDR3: ASTLTVLQETQY

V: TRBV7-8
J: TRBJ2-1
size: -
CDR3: ATGGRFYNEQF

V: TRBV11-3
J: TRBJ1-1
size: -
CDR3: ASSLGWQGPYTEAF

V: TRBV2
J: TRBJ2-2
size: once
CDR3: ASRASSGKAAGELF

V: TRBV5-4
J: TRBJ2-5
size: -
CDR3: ASGRTSGSQETQY

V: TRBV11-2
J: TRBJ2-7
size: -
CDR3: ASSLVDSGLPYEQY

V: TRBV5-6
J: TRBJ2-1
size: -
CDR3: ASRPGTSGGTFRGEQF

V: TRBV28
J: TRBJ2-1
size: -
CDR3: ASSSIGEGHEQF

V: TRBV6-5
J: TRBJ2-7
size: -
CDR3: ASRPEVAGPVY